Listed below are T cell receptor beta chains from one sample, sequenced in a study of regulatory T cells in long-lasting Graves disease. MiXCR was run by TCRdb on the multiplex PCR reads, yielding one entry per CDR3 protein. The sample holds approximately 690,000 distinct CDR3 sequences; around 30% are singletons and the top ten take under 55%. The sample was peripheral blood mononuclear cells (PBMCs), taken when the disease was refractory, from a patient treated with antithyroid drugs. The receptors derive from a female donor with Graves disease. CDR3s leave out the opening cysteine and the closing phenylalanine or tryptophan.

TRBJ1-1 TRBV18 ASSQQGDTEAF
TRBJ1-2 TRBV20-1 SARDLTSPLWRPGEGYT
TRBJ2-7 TRBV29-1 SVGSGQGYEQY
TRBJ2-7 TRBV3-1 ASSHRQSSYEQY
TRBJ2-4 TRBV30 AWSKGTKNIQY
TRBJ1-2 TRBV28 ASSFVRGLADGYT
TRBJ1-1 TRBV29-1 SVVTGGEGAF
TRBJ2-1 TRBV29-1 SVGSSYNEQF
TRBJ2-7 TRBV28 ASQGGTYEQY
TRBJ1-1 TRBV28 ASSFSEGYTEAF
TRBJ1-2 TRBV12-3/TRBV12-4 ASSLSGGLYGYT
TRBJ1-2 TRBV30 AWSPHSYGYT
TRBJ1-1 TRBV15 ATSRDLGQGVRGAF
TRBJ1-1 TRBV28 ASSFRGPHEAF
TRBJ2-7 TRBV30 ALLEGSYEQY